Each of the 27 T cell receptor beta chains below was sequenced from the same sample in a study of T cell responses to AZD1222 COVID-19 vaccine. Profiled with immunoSEQ multiplex PCR; TCRdb holds only in-frame clones, not every one. The sample carries some 47,000 clones, roughly 90% recorded once. Sequenced here: peripheral blood, sampled 28 days after the second AZD1222 dose. Receptor source: an adult who received the AZD1222 COVID-19 vaccine.

The chain recombines TRBV5-1 with TRBJ2-1, with 13 bases aligning to TRBD2. The trim removed 4 bases at V and 8 bases at J, leaving 15 bases unmatched. The CDR3 loop spans 18 amino acids. Germline values: CDR1 SGHRS, CDR2 YFSETQ. CDR3 sequence (DNA): TGCGCCAGCAGCAGGGGGACTAGCGGGGAAGCGGGACTCGATGAGCAGTTCTTC. It translates to CASSRGTSGEAGLDEQFF.

The rearrangement uses TRBV25-1 and TRBJ2-5; the match to TRBD2 covers 10 bases. The germline gives CDR1 MGHDK, CDR2 SYGVNS. The CDR3 totals 16 residues. J was trimmed by 4 bases and V by 6 bases; bases with no gene match: 11. The DNA for the CDR3 is TGTGCCAGCAGGACGACTGCTAGCGGGAGACGAGAGACCCAGTACTTC. It specifies CASRTTASGRRETQYF.

The J gene is TRBJ2-7, the V gene TRBV11-2; 9 bases fit TRBD2. Per germline, CDR1 SGHAT and CDR2 FQNNGV. After removal of 4 bases from V and 3 bases from J, the junction contained 7 bases not matched to a gene. This CDR3 has 15 amino acids. CDR3 nucleotides: TGTGCCAGCAGCTCCCTTAGCGGGAGAGGCTACGAGCAGTACTTC. Translated: CASSSLSGRGYEQYF.

The chain combines TRBV19 with TRBJ1-2; 8 bases map to TRBD1. V dropped 7 bases and J dropped 0; count of bases not matched to a gene: 4. The germline V gene encodes CDR1 LNHDA and CDR2 SQIVND (reference sequence). The CDR3 consists of 14 residues. The CDR3 reads CASTPDRANYGYTF. CDR3 nucleotides: TGTGCCAGTACCCCGGACAGGGCTAACTATGGCTACACCTTC.

The J gene is TRBJ2-7, the V gene TRBV3-1 (or the pseudogene TRBV3-2); TRBD2 aligns across 11 bases. The junction had 8 bases not matched to a gene; V was cut back by 1 base and J by 6 bases. The CDR3 covers 16 residues. Germline assignment: CDR1 LGHDT and CDR2 YNNKEL (reference sequence). In DNA, the CDR3 is TGTGCCAGCAGCCAAGCCGGTAGCGGGAGGGCCCTCGAGCAGTACTTC. Amino acids: CASSQAGSGRALEQYF.

The chain is built from TRBV28 and TRBJ2-5, with 8 positions matching TRBD2. V shed 6 bases and J 4 bases; nucleotides not matched to a gene: 1. CDR3 length: 12 amino acids. In germline, CDR1 is MDHEN, CDR2 SYDVKM. For the CDR3, the DNA is TGTGCCAGCAGAGCGGGGGCAGAGACCCAGTACTTC. Translated: CASRAGAETQYF.

This chain links TRBV12-3 or TRBV12-4 with TRBJ1-5; D might be TRBD1 (5 bases). The CDR3 is 13 amino acids. The germline V and J ends were trimmed by 8 bases and 7 bases, with 15 bases remaining between them. This CDR3 reads CASHRGGGQPQHF. CDR3 nucleotide sequence: TGTGCCAGCCACCGGGGGGGAGGACAGCCCCAGCATTTT.

The chain is built from TRBV7-9 and TRBJ1-2; TRBD1 matches 11 bases. Germline V gives CDR1 SEHNR, CDR2 FQNEAQ (reference sequence). The CDR3 spans 16 residues. V was pared by 1 base and J by 8 bases, with 9 bases of the junction left unmatched. This CDR3 is CASSLDPGQGVLGYTF. In DNA form, the CDR3 reads TGTGCCAGCAGCTTAGACCCGGGACAGGGGGTGTTGGGCTACACCTTC.

The chain is built from TRBV28 and TRBJ2-7, with D maybe TRBD2 (5 bases). The CDR3 runs 17 residues. V lost 4 bases, J lost 2 bases, and 21 bases lay in between. Germline V gene sequence: CDR1 MDHEN, CDR2 SYDVKM. The CDR3, as DNA: TGTGCCAGCAGTTCCCTTCGGACCGGCGGGCTAGCCTACGAGCAGTACTTC. Residues: CASSSLRTGGLAYEQYF.

This sequence joins TRBV28 and TRBJ1-1; D is unresolved. Germline V gene sequence: CDR1 MDHEN, CDR2 SYDVKM. This CDR3 region has 13 residues. Trimming left V 2 bases short and J 2 bases short, with 6 bases between. The CDR3 is CASSLVRNTEAFF. In DNA, the CDR3 is TGTGCCAGCAGTTTAGTCCGAAACACTGAAGCTTTCTTT.

The gene calls are TRBV19 and TRBJ2-1; D ambiguous. V gave up 5 bases and J gave up 5 bases, with 16 bases separating them. Per germline, CDR1 LNHDA and CDR2 SQIVND (reference sequence). The CDR3 has 15 residues. The CDR3 loop is CASSRRPLLNNEQFF. DNA of the CDR3: TGTGCCAGTAGTCGTAGACCCCTACTTAACAATGAGCAGTTCTTC.

The chain couples TRBV7-3 to TRBJ1-6; no reliable D call. This CDR3 contains 14 residues. The ends were cut back, 5 bases at V and 0 bases at J, with 5 bases in the middle. Germline V gene data show CDR1 as SGHTA and CDR2 as FQGTGA. CDR3 residues: CASSMSSYNSPLHF. The CDR3 DNA sequence: TGTGCCAGCAGCATGAGCTCCTATAATTCACCCCTCCACTTT.

CDR3 bases: TGTGCCAGCAGCCCTGACAGGGATCAGCCCCAGCATTTT. It yields the protein CASSPDRDQPQHF. The chain couples TRBV12-3 or TRBV12-4 to TRBJ1-5; TRBD1 matches 7 bases. CDR3 length: 13 amino acids. V trimming: 6 bases; J trimming: 5 bases; junction bases outside the gene matches: 4.

This clone was seen just once. This chain joins TRBV5-1 and TRBJ1-1; 7 nucleotides match TRBD1. With 0 bases clipped from V and 1 base from J, the junction kept 0 bases outside the gene matches. The CDR3 runs to 14 residues. CDR1 and CDR2 (germline): SGHRS, YFSETQ. CDR3 residues: CASSLAGGNTEAFF. DNA of the CDR3: TGCGCCAGCAGCTTGGCAGGGGGGAACACTGAAGCTTTCTTT.

The chain couples TRBV4-1 to TRBJ1-2; D uncertain. Germline assignment: CDR1 MGHRA and CDR2 YSYEKL. Trimming took off 8 bases at V and 6 bases at J, with 16 bases between the two ends. This CDR3 contains 13 residues. The CDR3 DNA reads TGCGCCAGCCGCCCAGGCTTCGGGCATGGCTACACCTTC. It codes for CASRPGFGHGYTF.

This clone was found a few times. The chain is built from TRBV5-1 and TRBJ1-2; D not resolved. Per the germline V gene, CDR1 is SGHRS and CDR2 is YFSETQ. The CDR3 is 14 amino acids. The V and J ends lost 4 bases and 4 bases respectively, with 14 bases between them. CDR3 nucleotide sequence: TGCGCCAGCAGCCCCTATTTAGTTTCCTATGGCTACACCTTC. As protein: CASSPYLVSYGYTF.

The V call is TRBV7-2, the J call TRBJ2-4; possibly TRBD2 for D (6 bases). The CDR3 totals 13 residues. Germline V lookup: CDR1 SGHTA, CDR2 FQGNSA. Trimming cost V 5 bases and J 9 bases, with 14 bases left between them. The CDR3 sequence: CASSPGTRGIQYF. For the CDR3, the DNA is TGTGCCAGCAGCCCGGGGACTCGTGGCATTCAGTACTTC.

The rearrangement links TRBV19 to TRBJ2-2, with D uncertain. CDR1 is LNHDA, CDR2 SQIVND, per germline (reference sequence). Trimming shortened V by 0 bases and J by 7 bases, and 12 bases separated the two germline ends. The CDR3 is 15 residues long. This chain's CDR3 is CASSIDQTWGGELFF. The DNA of the CDR3 is TGTGCCAGTAGTATAGATCAAACCTGGGGCGGGGAGCTGTTTTTT.

The chain is built from TRBV7-3 and TRBJ2-7; 11 nucleotides align to TRBD2. The V segment lost 5 bases and the J segment 5 bases; nucleotides outside the gene matches: 5. This CDR3 is 14 amino acids long. Germline CDR1 is SGHTA and CDR2 is FQGTGA. CDR3 nucleotide sequence: TGTGCCAGCAGCCCTCTAGCGGGAGGTCACGAGCAGTACTTC. Its protein product is CASSPLAGGHEQYF. Full variable domain (rest looked up from reference TRBV7-3 and TRBJ2-7): GAGVSQTPSNKVTEKGKYVELRCDPISGHTALYWYRQSLGQGPEFLIYFQGTGAADDSGLPNDRFFAVRPEGSVSTLKIQRTERGDSAVYLCASSPLAGGHEQYFGPGTRLTVT.

This sequence joins TRBV5-1 and TRBJ2-3; D perhaps matches TRBD1 (6 bases). The V gene lost 2 bases and the J gene lost 2 bases, with 12 bases spanning the gap. The germline V gene encodes CDR1 SGHRS and CDR2 YFSETQ. The CDR3 covers 15 residues. The CDR3 nucleotides read TGCGCCAGCAGCTTCCTGGACAGAAACACAGATACGCAGTATTTT. Translation gives CASSFLDRNTDTQYF.

The V and J genes are TRBV24-1 and TRBJ2-1, with 8 bases matching TRBD2. The V and J ends lost 5 bases and 2 bases, in that order; junction bases with no gene match: 1. Germline CDR1 is KGHDR and CDR2 is SFDVKD. This CDR3 is 14 amino acids long. The chain's CDR3 is CATSGGRTYNEQFF. The CDR3, as DNA: TGTGCCACCAGTGGCGGGAGGACCTACAATGAGCAGTTCTTC.

The CDR3 sequence: CASSSGQGVRSPLHF. The CDR3 DNA is TGTGCCAGCAGCTCGGGACAGGGGGTTAGGTCACCCCTCCACTTT. This chain links TRBV11-2 with TRBJ1-6, with 11 bases lining up with TRBD1. Trimming cost V 4 bases and J 10 bases; bases outside gene matches: 6. The CDR3 runs 15 residues. The germline V gene encodes CDR1 SGHAT and CDR2 FQNNGV.

This chain connects TRBV7-3 to TRBJ2-7; 7 nucleotides agree with TRBD2. The V gene end was trimmed by 5 bases and the J gene end by 2 bases; junction bases not matched to a gene: 3. Germline CDR1 reads SGHTA; CDR2 reads FQGTGA. This CDR3 comprises 13 residues. This CDR3 reads CASSLAAAYEQYF. Written as DNA, the CDR3 is TGTGCCAGCAGCCTAGCGGCGGCCTACGAGCAGTACTTC.

This chain joins TRBV5-1 and TRBJ2-1; 7 bases are a match to TRBD2. Germline CDR1 SGHRS, CDR2 YFSETQ. The CDR3 has 15 residues. The V and J ends lost 4 bases and 5 bases, in that order; junction bases with no gene match: 9. CDR3 region: CASSLGLFSNNEQFF. The DNA of the CDR3 is TGCGCCAGCAGCCTGGGACTATTCTCTAACAATGAGCAGTTCTTC.

The chain couples TRBV28 to TRBJ1-6; TRBD1 matches at 9 bases. The CDR3 has 14 amino acids. J was trimmed by 7 bases and V by 6 bases; bases with no gene match: 4. The germline gives CDR1 MDHEN, CDR2 SYDVKM. The CDR3 sequence is CASSGTGKNSPLHF. CDR3 in DNA: TGTGCCAGCAGCGGGACAGGGAAAAATTCACCCCTCCACTTT.

This chain joins TRBV10-2 and TRBJ2-1; 16 bases fit TRBD2. The CDR3 runs 13 residues. The V gene end was trimmed by 6 bases and the J gene end by 15 bases; junction bases not matched to a gene: 5. Looked up from germline, CDR1 is WSHSY and CDR2 is SAAADI. The CDR3 nucleotides are TGCGCCAGCAGCATGGGGACTAGCGGGAGGGCGTTCTTC. Amino acids: CASSMGTSGRAFF.

This clone was seen a handful of times. The chain links TRBV18 to TRBJ1-1; 7 bases match TRBD1. CDR1 KGHSH and CDR2 LQKENI come from the germline V gene. The CDR3 sequence is 14 residues long. The V gene end was trimmed by 2 bases and the J gene end by 8 bases; junction bases not matched to a gene: 8. As DNA, the CDR3 is TGTGCCAGCTCACCATATTTCCAGGGGGGAGAAGCTTTCTTT. The encoded protein is CASSPYFQGGEAFF. Full variable domain (rest looked up from reference TRBV18 and TRBJ1-1): NAGVMQNPRHLVRRRGQEARLRCSPMKGHSHVYWYRQLPEEGLKFMVYLQKENIIDESGMPKERFSAEFPKEGPSILRIQQVVRGDSAAYFCASSPYFQGGEAFFGQGTRLTVV.